This is a list of T cell receptor beta chains from one sample in a study of siplizumab effects on memory and regulatory T cells. Profiled with immunoSEQ multiplex PCR; TCRdb holds only in-frame clones, not every one. The data contain over 85,000 clones, more than 85% of them seen just once; the ten biggest clones take up approximately 1.2%. The specimen was CD4+ T cells sorted from blood. The receptors here all came from a human donor in good health. CDR3s include the opening cysteine and the closing phenylalanine or tryptophan. The order of the fields is V gene, J gene, CDR3 protein.

TRBV5-4	TRBJ2-2	CASSLVLSDTGELFF
TRBV2	TRBJ2-1	CASSNERRGYNEQFF
TRBV11-3	TRBJ2-1	CASSLVYQASGRTEQFF
TRBV11-2	TRBJ2-2	CASSSLRGAPGELFF
TRBV18	TRBJ2-7	CASSQGLWSSYEQYF
TRBV25-1	TRBJ2-3	CASSPAHYTDTQYF
TRBV4-1	TRBJ2-1	CASSQDPAGFRNEQFF
TRBV28	TRBJ1-2	CASITNVGRVMMYGYTF
TRBV19	TRBJ1-1	CASSFLTGEAFF
TRBV30	TRBJ1-2	CAWSLWRDGYTF
TRBV29-1	TRBJ2-6	CSVVWGLAGANVLTF
TRBV7-9	TRBJ1-5	CASSLTGQPQHF
TRBV9	TRBJ1-2	CASSGGPSAAYGYTF
TRBV27	TRBJ2-1	CASSLEGGRRVNEQFF
TRBV9	TRBJ2-6	CASSVTRSGANVLTF
TRBV28	TRBJ1-2	CASSSRGRGYTF
TRBV6-6	TRBJ2-7	CASTPGGLAYEQYF
TRBV27	TRBJ2-5	CASSWDRRETQYF
TRBV4-1	TRBJ1-4	CASSSPGSSNEKLFF
TRBV2	TRBJ2-7	CASQVFMDYEQYF
TRBV25-1	TRBJ2-5	CASTKVGTQYF
TRBV2	TRBJ2-7	CASSVDGGYEQYF
TRBV5-5	TRBJ2-1	CASSLAGYEQFF
TRBV18	TRBJ2-7	CASSPAYEQYF
TRBV6-1	TRBJ2-7	CASSPGQPYEQYF
TRBV7-3	TRBJ2-1	CASSLSPGTHYNEQFF
TRBV28	TRBJ2-3	CASSGHQQYF
TRBV6-1	TRBJ2-7	CASSEIRLAGGPRYEQYF
TRBV30	TRBJ2-7	CAWSVQGTYEQYF
TRBV25-1	TRBJ2-7	CASRSIRDPPGEQYF
TRBV11-2	TRBJ1-1	CASSHRTSQNTEAFF
TRBV28	TRBJ2-1	CASTKRKNSYNEQFF
TRBV30	TRBJ2-3	CAWRLGAVSTDTQYF
TRBV30	TRBJ1-1	CAWSVHEDTEAFF
TRBV7-2	TRBJ2-7	CASSLEGGRRYF
TRBV18	TRBJ2-5	CASSQASQSGYGTQYF
TRBV6-5	TRBJ1-2	CASSYSGRSYGYTF
TRBV2	TRBJ2-2	CASRRSTRDRDTGELFF
TRBV19	TRBJ1-2	CASSILGDREGYGYTF
TRBV18	TRBJ1-5	CASSPTGGTGVQPQHF
TRBV19	TRBJ1-5	CASSIGARQPQHF
TRBV5-1	TRBJ1-4	CASSLQTTDEKLFF
TRBV6-1	TRBJ1-5	CASQGGQGGQPQHF
TRBV14	TRBJ1-1	CASAHGLNTEAFF
TRBV6-1	TRBJ1-1	CASRDRLEAFF
TRBV10-1	TRBJ2-7	CASSESRGLHYEQYF
TRBV29-1	TRBJ1-2	CSGLSKGPTYGYTF
TRBV30	TRBJ1-4	CAWSQKPGLGLEKLFF
TRBV5-1	TRBJ1-2	CASSWGQGRMYGYTF
TRBV19	TRBJ2-7	CASSIGTSGRPSGEQYF
TRBV9	TRBJ1-4	CASSVDLGTGNEKLFF
TRBV18	TRBJ2-7	CASSRGGVATNEQYF
TRBV29-1	TRBJ1-1	CSVYRASTEAFF
TRBV19	TRBJ1-5	CASRGGHAAKQPQHF
TRBV30	TRBJ2-7	CAWSPPGPTVFF
TRBV27	TRBJ1-4	CASSPSRTFNEKLFF